The 8 T cell receptor beta chains below were found in one sample sequenced in a study of cytotoxic CD8 clonotypes in ibrutinib-treated CLL. Repertoires were generated with immunoSEQ multiplex PCR, while TCRdb's copy carries only in-frame clones and drops some. The sample has under 200,000 clones; less than 85% are singletons. Specimen: PBMCs, collected after 24 months of ibrutinib treatment. All receptors come from a human donor with chronic lymphocytic leukemia.

V gene TRBV6-6 combines with J gene TRBJ2-7; 8 bases line up with TRBD2. Germline V gene data show CDR1 as MNHNY and CDR2 as SVGAGI (reference sequence). This CDR3 contains 12 residues. The V gene end was trimmed by 6 bases and the J gene end by 8 bases; junction bases not matched to a gene: 6. The CDR3 nucleotides read TGTGCCAGCAGCGCCGGGACTAGGAAGCAGTACTTC. Amino acid sequence: CASSAGTRKQYF.

The chain carries TRBV19 and TRBJ1-2; D call uncertain. The CDR3 is made up of 13 amino acids. V lost 6 bases and J lost 1, with 9 bases in between. Germline lookup yields CDR1 LNHDA and CDR2 SQIVND (reference sequence). The CDR3 sequence: CASRLTLNYGYTF. In DNA, the CDR3 is TGTGCCAGTAGACTGACTCTTAACTATGGCTACACCTTC.

The count of this clone is one. CDR3 bases: TGTGCCAGCAGCTTAGTCTCTGCGGGAGGTCCCACCGGGGAGCTGTTTTTT. The encoded protein is CASSLVSAGGPTGELFF. The chain couples TRBV11-2 to TRBJ2-2; 8 bases line up with TRBD2. Germline V gene lookup returns CDR1 SGHAT and CDR2 FQNNGV. The V segment lost 1 base and the J segment 4 bases; nucleotides outside the gene matches: 8. CDR3 length: 17 amino acids.

The chain carries TRBV27 and TRBJ1-5; TRBD1 agrees at 7 bases. CDR1 is MNHEY and CDR2 is SMNVEV in the germline V gene (reference sequence). The CDR3 consists of 18 residues. V was clipped by 6 bases and J by 2 bases; unmatched bases: 16. The CDR3 region has the DNA TGTGCCAGCAGGGGGAGGGTGGCAGGGGGTGACGGCAATCAGCCCCAGCATTTT. This sequence encodes CASRGRVAGGDGNQPQHF.

The V call is TRBV7-3, the J call TRBJ2-1; no definite D call. V lost 8 bases and J lost 6, with 8 bases in between. The CDR3 runs 11 residues. The germline V gene has CDR1 SGHTA and CDR2 FQGTGA. The CDR3 sequence: CASGAGNEQFF. The CDR3 nucleotides are TGTGCCAGCGGCGCAGGCAATGAGCAGTTCTTC.

V usage is TRBV7-2 and J usage is TRBJ2-2, with 8 bases aligning to TRBD2. V shed 1 base and J 4 bases; nucleotides not matched to a gene: 5. This CDR3 has 16 amino acids. CDR1 is SGHTA, CDR2 FQGNSA, per germline. CDR3 loop: CASSLGGAGVTGELFF. CDR3 bases: TGTGCCAGCAGCTTAGGGGGAGCGGGAGTCACCGGGGAGCTGTTTTTT.

The gene calls are TRBV5-1 and TRBJ2-1, with D possibly TRBD2 on 5 matching bases. Germline CDR1 SGHRS, CDR2 YFSETQ. V was cut by 3 bases and J by 3 bases, with 7 bases left in between. This CDR3 has 13 amino acids. The CDR3 reads CASSSRDYNEQFF. DNA for the CDR3: TGCGCCAGCAGCTCCCGGGACTACAATGAGCAGTTCTTC.

The V and J genes are TRBV6-1 and TRBJ2-7, with D possibly matching TRBD1 (5 bases). The CDR3 extends over 13 amino acids. The germline V and J ends were trimmed by 5 bases and 0 bases, with 8 bases remaining between them. Germline CDR1 reads MNHNS; CDR2 reads SASEGT. The CDR3 DNA is TGTGCCAGCAGTTGGACAAACTCCTACGAGCAGTACTTC. Translated, it gives CASSWTNSYEQYF.